The sequence of this T cell receptor beta chain was determined in a study of blood T cells in healthy people across ages. Study-wide findings and caveats: Not knowing donor CMV status may have confounded expanded clonotype changes.

CDR1 is DFQATT and CDR2 is SNEGSKA in the germline V gene (reference sequence). V shed 1 base and J 11 bases; nucleotides not matched to a gene: 11. This CDR3 spans 14 amino acids. This clonotype was picked up a small number of times. What it binds is not known. A second PCR, run for about 6 to 11 cycles, used a sample-barcoded 5' primer plus a J-beta primer mix. Each cDNA molecule was tagged by a template-switch adaptor that had 12 random nucleotides. TCRdb used MiXCR to reprocess the 5' RACE reads, holding one entry per CDR3 protein. Of hundreds of thousands of distinct CDR3 sequences detected, around 31% appear once; the ten largest clones hold around 14%.

This chain uses TRBV20-1 with TRBJ2-5; 9 bases are a match to TRBD2. The sequence was obtained from an elderly woman in good health. Sequenced: blood. CDR3 in DNA: TGCAGTGCTAGAGGTGGCGGGGGGGCCGGTGAGCAGTACTTC. Amino acid sequence: CSARGGGGAGEQYF.